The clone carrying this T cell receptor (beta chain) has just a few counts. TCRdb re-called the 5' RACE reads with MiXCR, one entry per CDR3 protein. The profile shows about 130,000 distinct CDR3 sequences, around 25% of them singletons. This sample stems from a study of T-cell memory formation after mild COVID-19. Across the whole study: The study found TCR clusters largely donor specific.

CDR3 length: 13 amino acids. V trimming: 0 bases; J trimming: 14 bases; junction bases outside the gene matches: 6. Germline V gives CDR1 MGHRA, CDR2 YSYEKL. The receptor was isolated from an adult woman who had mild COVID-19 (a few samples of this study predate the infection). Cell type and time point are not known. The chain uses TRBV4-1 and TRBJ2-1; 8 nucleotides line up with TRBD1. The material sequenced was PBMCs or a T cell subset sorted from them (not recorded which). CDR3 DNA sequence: TGCGCCAGCAGCCAAGATTGGGACAGGACGGAGTTCTTC. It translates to CASSQDWDRTEFF.